Included here is one T cell receptor beta chain sequence, with context. The antigen is unknown. This sample stems from a study of Tregs in tolerant kidney transplant recipients. Points from the study as a whole: Findings come from small patient numbers and require larger validation. Changing PCR primers prevented nucleotide comparison between some patients' samples. Tregs expanded with activated donor B cells seemed most donor-specific.

Recipients received nonmyeloablative bone marrow transplants from related graft donors, with transient mixed chimerism. Thawed PBMCs were FACS-sorted into unstimulated CD4+CD25+CD127- regulatory T cells, CD4+CD25- non-regulatory cells, CD4 and CD8 cells. This CDR3 has 14 amino acids. The V gene end was trimmed by 7 bases and the J gene end by 5 bases; junction bases not matched to a gene: 5. CDR1 is SGHNT, CDR2 YENEEA, per germline. Sequencing was performed with immunoSEQ multiplex PCR; in TCRdb, only in-frame clones are kept and a portion is missing. This table has approximately 81,000 clones, about 91% appearing once.

V is TRBV11-3 and J is TRBJ2-1; 10 bases agree with TRBD1. This specimen was CD4+ T cells from blood (PBMCs), taken 24 months after the transplant. This receptor was taken from a human patient who received a combined kidney and bone marrow transplant. Some T cells may arise from the graft donor. DNA for the CDR3: TGTGCCAGCACCGGGACAGGGGTGCACAATGAGCAGTTCTTC. Translated: CASTGTGVHNEQFF.